This section outlines one T cell receptor beta chain sequence together with its context. The sample belongs to a study of T cell changes during pregnancy in multiple sclerosis. Germline V gene data show CDR1 as MNHEY and CDR2 as SVGAGI. V was cut by 0 bases and J by 2 bases, with 8 bases left in between. The CDR3 sequence is 14 residues long. Assay used: immunoSEQ multiplex PCR; TCRdb lists only in-frame clones, some missing. The sample lists about 18,000 clones; 88% were seen once. This sequence was found in a female donor in good health, enrolled as a control in a pregnancy study. The genes are TRBV6-5 and TRBJ2-7; D unresolved. Sequenced material: CD4+ T cells from peripheral blood mononuclear cells, taken in the first trimester of pregnancy. The CDR3 DNA reads TGTGCCAGCAGTTACTCGGCTAGAACCTACGAGCAGTACTTC. Its protein product is CASSYSARTYEQYF.